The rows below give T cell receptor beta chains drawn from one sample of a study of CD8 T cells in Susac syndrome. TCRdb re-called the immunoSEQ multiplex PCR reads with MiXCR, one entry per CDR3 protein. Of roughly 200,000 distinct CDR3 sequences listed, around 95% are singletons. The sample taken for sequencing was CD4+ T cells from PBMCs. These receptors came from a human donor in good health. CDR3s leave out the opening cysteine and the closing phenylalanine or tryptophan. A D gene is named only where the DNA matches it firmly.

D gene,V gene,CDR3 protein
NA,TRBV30,AWSVTRDETQY
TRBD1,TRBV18,ASSPGTGTTDTQY
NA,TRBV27,ASSLRDLREAF
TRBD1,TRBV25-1,ASSDSYRGTTEKLF
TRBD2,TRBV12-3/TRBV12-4,ASSDPGRDEQY
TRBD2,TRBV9,ASSVGLAGEETQY
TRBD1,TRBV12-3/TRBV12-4,ASSFHRDRGHNEQF
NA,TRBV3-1,ASSPLTVSTSEQF
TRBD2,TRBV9,ASSARTSGRVRYNEQF
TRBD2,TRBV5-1,ASSSSGEETQY
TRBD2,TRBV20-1,SAIGQRGNYEQY
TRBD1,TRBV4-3,ASSQSQGGQGMNTEAF
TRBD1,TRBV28,ASRLPGGENQPQH
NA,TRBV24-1,ATSDFRSRDTQY
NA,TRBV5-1,ASSFRDSYNEQF
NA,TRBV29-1,SVGMSAGSGNQPQH
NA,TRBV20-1,SASDGGTDTQY
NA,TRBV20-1,SARDSWGLNQPQH
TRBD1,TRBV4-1,ASSPRDRGLDQPQH
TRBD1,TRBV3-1,ASSQGGDRGKAF
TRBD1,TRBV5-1,ASSLPGQLTNEQF
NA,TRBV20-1,SATGPRATDTQY
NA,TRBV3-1,ASSQVPGTEAF
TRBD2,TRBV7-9,ASSTPVPGGTQY
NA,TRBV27,ASSFGYSNQPQH
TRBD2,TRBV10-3,AISEMSWASGKLDNEQF
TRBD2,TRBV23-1,ASSQFSGSCQY
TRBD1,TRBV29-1,SVGTGSNEQF
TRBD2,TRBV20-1,SATPILAGVLNEQF
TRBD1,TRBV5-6,ASSLELQGRERTQY